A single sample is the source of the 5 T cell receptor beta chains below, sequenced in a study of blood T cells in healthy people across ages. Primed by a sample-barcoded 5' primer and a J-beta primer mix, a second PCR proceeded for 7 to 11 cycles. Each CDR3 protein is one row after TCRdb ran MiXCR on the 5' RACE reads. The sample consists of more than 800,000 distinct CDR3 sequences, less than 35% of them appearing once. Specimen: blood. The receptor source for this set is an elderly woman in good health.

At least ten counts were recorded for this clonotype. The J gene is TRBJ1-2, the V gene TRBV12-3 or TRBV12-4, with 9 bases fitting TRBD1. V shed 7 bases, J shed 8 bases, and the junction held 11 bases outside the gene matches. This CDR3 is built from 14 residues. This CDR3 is CASTLRTGAGGYTF. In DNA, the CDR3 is TGTGCCAGCACCCTGAGGACAGGGGCTGGCGGCTACACCTTC.

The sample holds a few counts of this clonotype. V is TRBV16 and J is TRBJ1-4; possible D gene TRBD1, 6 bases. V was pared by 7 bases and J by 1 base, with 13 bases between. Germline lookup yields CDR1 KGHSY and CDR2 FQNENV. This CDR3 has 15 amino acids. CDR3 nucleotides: TGTGCCAGCACTACAGGGAGGATAACTAATGAAAAACTGTTTTTT. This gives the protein CASTTGRITNEKLFF.

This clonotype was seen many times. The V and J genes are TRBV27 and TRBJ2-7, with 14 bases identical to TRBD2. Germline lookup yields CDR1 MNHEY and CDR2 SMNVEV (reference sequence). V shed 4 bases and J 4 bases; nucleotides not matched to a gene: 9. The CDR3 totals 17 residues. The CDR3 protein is CASSSRLAGGPGYEQYF. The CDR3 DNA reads TGTGCCAGCAGTTCCCGACTAGCGGGGGGGCCGGGTTACGAGCAGTACTTC.

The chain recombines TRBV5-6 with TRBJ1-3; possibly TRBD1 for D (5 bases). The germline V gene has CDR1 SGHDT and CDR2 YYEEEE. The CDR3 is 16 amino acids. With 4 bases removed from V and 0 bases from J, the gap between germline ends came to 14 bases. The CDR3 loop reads CASSRGTLRSGNTIYF. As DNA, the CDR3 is TGTGCCAGCAGCCGAGGGACTCTCCGCTCTGGAAACACCATATATTTT.

CDR3: CASSLSWVGGETDTQYF. The CDR3, as DNA: TGTGCCAGCAGTTTATCCTGGGTTGGGGGGGAGACAGATACGCAGTATTTT. The chain recombines TRBV27 with TRBJ2-3; TRBD2 aligns across 7 bases. Unmatched junction bases numbered 9, after V lost 0 bases and J lost 3 bases. CDR1 and CDR2 (germline): MNHEY, SMNVEV (reference sequence). This CDR3 is 17 amino acids long.